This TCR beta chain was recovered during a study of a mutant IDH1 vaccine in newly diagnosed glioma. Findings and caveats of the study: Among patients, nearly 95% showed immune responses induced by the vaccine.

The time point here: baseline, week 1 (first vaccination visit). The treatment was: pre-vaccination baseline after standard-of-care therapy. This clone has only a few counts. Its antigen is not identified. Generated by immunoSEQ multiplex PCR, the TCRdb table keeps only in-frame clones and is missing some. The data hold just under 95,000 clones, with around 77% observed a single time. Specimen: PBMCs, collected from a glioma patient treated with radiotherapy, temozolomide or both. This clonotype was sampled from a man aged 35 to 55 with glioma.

CDR3 amino acids: CAWRGTPIVTLFF. The DNA of the CDR3 is TGTGCCTGGAGGGGGACACCCATTGTAACGCTGTTTTTT. The V gene is TRBV30, the J gene TRBJ2-2; weak D call: TRBD1 (6 bases). V gave up 3 bases and J gave up 13 bases, with 18 bases separating them. Per the germline V gene, CDR1 is GTSNPN and CDR2 is SVGIG (reference sequence). This CDR3 is 13 amino acids long.